This T cell receptor beta chain originates from a study of blood T cell repertoires in COVID-19. Study summary: Sources were T cells, B-cell-depleted T cells, or PBMCs; the material itself was cDNA or gDNA.

In the authors' methods: Nucleated cell number was recorded as an estimate derived from reference gene primer amplification. Measured with immunoSEQ multiplex PCR; TCRdb has only the in-frame clones, and not every one. V, J and clone size were drawn from that table, and D and trimming were deduced from the DNA. The sample gives about 100,000 clones, roughly 80% of which show up once; 12% is in the top ten. The V end was cut by 6 bases, the J end by 4 bases, with 13 bases between. The CDR3 runs 13 residues. Germline V gene sequence: CDR1 SGHNT, CDR2 YYREEE (reference sequence). V and J are TRBV5-4 and TRBJ1-2; TRBD1 might be the D (5 bases). Sequenced sample: peripheral blood. This receptor was taken from a woman aged 70-85 years with acute or convalescent COVID-19. The CDR3 DNA is TGTGCCAGCACCCAAACAGGATTCTATGGCTACACCTTC. This translates into CASTQTGFYGYTF.